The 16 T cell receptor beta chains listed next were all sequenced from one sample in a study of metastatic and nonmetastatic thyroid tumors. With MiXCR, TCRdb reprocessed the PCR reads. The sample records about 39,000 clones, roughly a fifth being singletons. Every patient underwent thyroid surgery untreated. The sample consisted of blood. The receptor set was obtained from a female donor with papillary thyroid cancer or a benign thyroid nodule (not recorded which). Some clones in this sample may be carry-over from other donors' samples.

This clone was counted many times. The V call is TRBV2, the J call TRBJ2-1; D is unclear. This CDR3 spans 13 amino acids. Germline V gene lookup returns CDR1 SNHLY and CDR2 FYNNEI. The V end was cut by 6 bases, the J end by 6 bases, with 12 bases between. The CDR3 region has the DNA TGTGCCAGCAGGATGGACGGCTCCAATGAGCAGTTCTTC. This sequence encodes CASRMDGSNEQFF.

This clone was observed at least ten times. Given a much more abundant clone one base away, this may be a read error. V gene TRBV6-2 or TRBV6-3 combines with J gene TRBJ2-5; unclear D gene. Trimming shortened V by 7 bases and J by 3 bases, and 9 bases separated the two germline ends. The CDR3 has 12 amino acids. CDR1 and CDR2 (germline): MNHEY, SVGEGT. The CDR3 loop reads CASIPRKETQYF. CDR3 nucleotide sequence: TGTGCCAGCATCCCTAGAAAAGAGACCCAGTACTTC.

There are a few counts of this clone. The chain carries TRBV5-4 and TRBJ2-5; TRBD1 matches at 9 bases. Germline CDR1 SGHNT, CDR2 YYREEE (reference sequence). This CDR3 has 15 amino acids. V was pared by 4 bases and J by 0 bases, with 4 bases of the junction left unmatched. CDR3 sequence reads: CASSIRDRDQETQYF. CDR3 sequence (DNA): TGTGCCAGCAGCATCCGGGACAGGGACCAAGAGACCCAGTACTTC.

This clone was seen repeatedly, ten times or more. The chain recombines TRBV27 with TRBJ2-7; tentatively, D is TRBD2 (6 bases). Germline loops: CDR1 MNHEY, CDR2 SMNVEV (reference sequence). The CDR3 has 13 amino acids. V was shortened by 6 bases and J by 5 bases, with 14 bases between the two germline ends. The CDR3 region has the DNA TGTGCCAGCAGCCCGGGACTCCGGGACGAGCAGTACTTC. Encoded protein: CASSPGLRDEQYF.

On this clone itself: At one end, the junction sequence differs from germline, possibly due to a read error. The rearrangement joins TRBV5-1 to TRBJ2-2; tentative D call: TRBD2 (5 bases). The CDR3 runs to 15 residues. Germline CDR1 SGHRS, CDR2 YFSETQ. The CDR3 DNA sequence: TGCGCCAGCAGCTTTGCACTCGCGAACACCGGGGAGCTGCTTTTT. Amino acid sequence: CASSFALANTGELLF.

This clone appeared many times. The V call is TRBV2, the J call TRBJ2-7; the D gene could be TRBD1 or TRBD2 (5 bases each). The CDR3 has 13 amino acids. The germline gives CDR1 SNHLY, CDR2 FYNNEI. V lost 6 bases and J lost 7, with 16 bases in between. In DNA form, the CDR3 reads TGTGCCAGCAGCGCGTCGGGGCTGCGAGAGCAGTACTTC. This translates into CASSASGLREQYF.

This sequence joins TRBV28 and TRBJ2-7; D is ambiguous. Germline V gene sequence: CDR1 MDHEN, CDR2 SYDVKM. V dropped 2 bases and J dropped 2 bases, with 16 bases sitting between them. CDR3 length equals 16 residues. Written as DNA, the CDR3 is TGTGCCAGCAGTTTACCGAATAGCAGCTCTCCCTACGAGCAGTACTTC. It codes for CASSLPNSSSPYEQYF.

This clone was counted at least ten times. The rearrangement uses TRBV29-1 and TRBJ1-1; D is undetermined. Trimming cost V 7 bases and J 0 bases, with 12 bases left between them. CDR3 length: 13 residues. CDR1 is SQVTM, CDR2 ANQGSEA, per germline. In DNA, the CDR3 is TGCAGCGCTACGACACGTTTGAACACTGAAGCTTTCTTT. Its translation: CSATTRLNTEAFF. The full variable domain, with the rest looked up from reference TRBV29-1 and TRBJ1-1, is SAVISQKPSRDICQRGTSLTIQCQVDSQVTMMFWYRQQPGQSLTLIATANQGSEATYESGFVIDKFPISRPNLTFSTLTVSNMSPEDSSIYLCSATTRLNTEAFFGQGTRLTVV.

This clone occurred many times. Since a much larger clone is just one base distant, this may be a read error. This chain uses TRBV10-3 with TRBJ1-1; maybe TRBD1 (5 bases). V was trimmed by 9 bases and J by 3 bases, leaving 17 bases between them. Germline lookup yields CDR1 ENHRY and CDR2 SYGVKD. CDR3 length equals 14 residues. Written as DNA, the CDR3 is TGTGCCATATGGGACCCGGTGAAGGACACTGAAGCTTTCTTT. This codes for CAIWDPVKDTEAFF.

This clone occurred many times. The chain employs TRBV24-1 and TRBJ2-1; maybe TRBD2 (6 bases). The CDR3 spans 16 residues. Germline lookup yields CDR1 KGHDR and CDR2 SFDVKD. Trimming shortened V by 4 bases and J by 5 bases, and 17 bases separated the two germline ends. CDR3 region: CATSDPGRAGNNEQFF. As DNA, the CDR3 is TGTGCCACCAGTGACCCGGGAAGAGCGGGCAACAATGAGCAGTTCTTC.

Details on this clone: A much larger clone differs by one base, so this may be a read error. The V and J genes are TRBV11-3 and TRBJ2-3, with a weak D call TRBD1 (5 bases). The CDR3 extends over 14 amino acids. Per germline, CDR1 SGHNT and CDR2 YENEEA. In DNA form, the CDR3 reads TGTGCCAGCAGCTTTTTGCAGGGAACAGATGCGCAGTATTTT. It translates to CASSFLQGTDAQYF.

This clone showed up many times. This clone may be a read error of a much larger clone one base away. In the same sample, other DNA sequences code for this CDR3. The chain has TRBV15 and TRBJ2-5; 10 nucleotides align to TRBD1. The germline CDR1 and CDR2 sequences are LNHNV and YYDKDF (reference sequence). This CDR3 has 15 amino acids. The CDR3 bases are TGTGCCACCAGCAGAGGACAGGGGGCCCAAGAGACCCAGCACTTC. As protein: CATSRGQGAQETQHF.

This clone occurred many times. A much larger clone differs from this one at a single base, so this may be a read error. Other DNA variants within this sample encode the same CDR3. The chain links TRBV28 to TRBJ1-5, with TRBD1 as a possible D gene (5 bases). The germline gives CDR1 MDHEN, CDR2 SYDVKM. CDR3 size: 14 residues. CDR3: CASTGGWGNQPQHF. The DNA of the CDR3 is TGTGCCAGCACGGGGGGTTGGGGCAATCAGCCCCAGCATTTC.

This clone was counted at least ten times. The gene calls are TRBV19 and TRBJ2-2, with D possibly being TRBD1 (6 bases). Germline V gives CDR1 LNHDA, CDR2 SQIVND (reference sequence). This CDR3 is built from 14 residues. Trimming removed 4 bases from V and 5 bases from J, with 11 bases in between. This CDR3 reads CASSTFRGTGELFF. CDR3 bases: TGTGCCAGTAGTACCTTCAGGGGAACCGGGGAGCTGTTTTTT.

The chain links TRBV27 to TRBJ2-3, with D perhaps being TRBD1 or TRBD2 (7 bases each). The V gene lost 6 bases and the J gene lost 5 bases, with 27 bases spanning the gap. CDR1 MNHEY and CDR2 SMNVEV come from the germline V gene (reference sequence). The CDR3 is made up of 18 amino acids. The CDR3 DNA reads TGTGCCAGCAGGGGGGGCCGCACCAGGGGGGGACGCAAAGATACGCAGTATTTT. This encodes CASRGGRTRGGRKDTQYF.

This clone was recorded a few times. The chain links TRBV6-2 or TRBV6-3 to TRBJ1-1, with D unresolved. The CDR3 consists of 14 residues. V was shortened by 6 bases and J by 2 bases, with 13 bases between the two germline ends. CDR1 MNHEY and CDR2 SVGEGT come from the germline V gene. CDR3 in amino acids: CASSLTPGNTEAFF. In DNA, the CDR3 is TGTGCCAGCAGCCTAACACCGGGTAACACTGAAGCTTTCTTT.